This TCR beta chain was retrieved from a study of CD8 T cell repertoires and HIV-1 epitope variants. Across the whole study: Twenty-five autologous and known Gag and Nef epitope variant peptides each stimulated T cells separately. Epitopes were three Gag families plus Nef HW9 and YT9.

Worth noting for this clone: Its specificity is not known.

Profiled with immunoSEQ multiplex PCR; TCRdb holds only in-frame clones, not every one. The sample has thousands of clones, about 72% seen once. This receptor was obtained from a male donor with HIV. Sequencing was done on a sample of cultured CD8+ T cells derived from PBMCs.

The DNA for the CDR3 is TGTGCCAGCAGTTCGAGCACTAGGGCTTTCTTT. Translated: CASSSSTRAFF. This chain links TRBV28 with TRBJ1-1; D is undetermined. V shed 4 bases and J shed 11 bases, with 11 bases lying between them. The CDR3 covers 11 residues. CDR1 and CDR2 (germline): MDHEN, SYDVKM. Full variable domain (remainder filled in from reference TRBV28 and TRBJ1-1): DVKVTQSSRYLVKRTGEKVFLECVQDMDHENMFWYRQDPGLGLRLIYFSYDVKMKEKGDIPEGYSVSREKKERFSLILESASTNQTSMYLCASSSSTRAFFGQGTRLTVV.